A selection of T cell receptor beta chains follows, all from one sample in a study of CD8+ T cells in alopecia areata. Data came from immunoSEQ multiplex PCR; TCRdb stores just in-frame clones and leaves some out. The repertoire has 170,000 or so clones, around 50% of them found once; the top ten carry 10% to 15%. This specimen was CD8+ T cells sorted from blood, taken at week 24, from a patient treated with tofacitinib. These receptors all come from a human donor with alopecia areata. CDR3s include the opening cysteine and the closing phenylalanine or tryptophan. The order of the fields is D gene, clone size, V gene, J gene, CDR3 protein, CDR3 DNA. The D gene is left open where the match is weak. For some rows the clone size is stated as once, few or many, or as a class when expanded; others skip it.

D: TRBD2; size: NA; V: TRBV10-2; J: TRBJ2-3; CDR3: CASSTSGSTDTQYF; DNA: TGCGCCAGCAGCACTAGCGGTAGCACAGATACGCAGTATTTT
D: NA; size: few; V: TRBV7-9; J: TRBJ1-5; CDR3: CASSGTGDSRQPQHF; DNA: TGTGCCAGCAGCGGAACTGGGGACTCCCGCCAGCCCCAGCATTTT
D: TRBD1; size: few; V: TRBV10-3; J: TRBJ2-2; CDR3: CAISVGQLDRDTTGELFF; DNA: TGTGCCATCAGTGTAGGACAATTGGACAGGGACACCACCGGGGAGCTGTTTTTT
D: NA; size: NA; V: TRBV10-3; J: TRBJ2-5; CDR3: CAIRQDQETQYF; DNA: TGTGCCATAAGACAGGACCAAGAGACCCAGTACTTC
D: TRBD1; size: NA; V: TRBV7-8; J: TRBJ2-5; CDR3: CASRKPGQGQETQYF; DNA: TGTGCCAGCCGCAAACCGGGACAGGGGCAAGAGACCCAGTACTTC
D: TRBD1; size: once; V: TRBV5-6; J: TRBJ1-2; CDR3: CASRFGQGVDGYTF; DNA: TGTGCCAGCAGATTCGGACAGGGTGTAGATGGCTACACCTTC
D: TRBD1; size: NA; V: TRBV29-1; J: TRBJ2-2; CDR3: CSVEGRGSTGELFF; DNA: TGCAGCGTTGAAGGCAGGGGGTCGACCGGGGAGCTGTTTTTT
D: NA; size: few; V: TRBV2; J: TRBJ1-1; CDR3: CASSGGTEAFF; DNA: TGTGCCAGCAGTGGGGGGACTGAAGCTTTCTTT
D: TRBD2; size: once; V: TRBV4-1; J: TRBJ2-1; CDR3: CASSQEGLAGYNEQFF; DNA: TGCGCCAGCAGCCAAGAGGGATTAGCGGGGTACAATGAGCAGTTCTTC
D: NA; size: few; V: TRBV23-1; J: TRBJ1-4; CDR3: CSRGKTNEKLFF; DNA: TGCTCAAGAGGAAAAACTAATGAAAAACTGTTTTTT
D: NA; size: NA; V: TRBV7-2; J: TRBJ2-1; CDR3: CASSAQQRWANEQFF; DNA: TGTGCCAGCAGCGCCCAGCAGAGGTGGGCGAATGAGCAGTTCTTC
D: TRBD2; size: few; V: TRBV30; J: TRBJ2-7; CDR3: CAWTPILGGGYLQYF; DNA: TGTGCCTGGACCCCAATTTTGGGGGGGGGATACTTGCAGTACTTC
D: NA; size: few; V: TRBV5-1; J: TRBJ2-4; CDR3: CASRGSKNIQYF; DNA: TGCGCCAGCAGGGGGTCCAAAAACATTCAGTACTTC
D: TRBD1; size: few; V: TRBV23-1; J: TRBJ2-7; CDR3: CASSQNTWTGIHEQYF; DNA: TGCGCCAGCAGTCAAAATACCTGGACAGGGATCCACGAGCAGTACTTC